What follows describes a single T cell receptor (beta chain). CDR1 is SGHTA and CDR2 is FQGTGA in the germline V gene. V shed 5 bases and J shed 2 bases, with 16 bases lying between them. CDR3 length: 15 amino acids. This sample is part of a study of blood T cell repertoires in COVID-19. Some clones are missing from TCRdb's copy, which holds only in-frame ones; the method was immunoSEQ multiplex PCR. The sample has 330,000 or so clones; 88% are singletons. Exposed enrollees had met someone with a PCR-confirmed or clinician-diagnosed COVID-19 case at some point within the 2 weeks before study entry. The chain couples TRBV7-3 to TRBJ2-7, with D perhaps TRBD2 (5 bases). The receptor was derived from a woman in her twenties or thirties who had been exposed to COVID-19. The sequenced material came from PBMCs or T cells enriched from blood (not recorded which). CDR3: CASSPLVAPTYEQYF. CDR3 sequence (DNA): TGTGCCAGCAGCCCCTTGGTAGCGCCCACCTACGAGCAGTACTTC.